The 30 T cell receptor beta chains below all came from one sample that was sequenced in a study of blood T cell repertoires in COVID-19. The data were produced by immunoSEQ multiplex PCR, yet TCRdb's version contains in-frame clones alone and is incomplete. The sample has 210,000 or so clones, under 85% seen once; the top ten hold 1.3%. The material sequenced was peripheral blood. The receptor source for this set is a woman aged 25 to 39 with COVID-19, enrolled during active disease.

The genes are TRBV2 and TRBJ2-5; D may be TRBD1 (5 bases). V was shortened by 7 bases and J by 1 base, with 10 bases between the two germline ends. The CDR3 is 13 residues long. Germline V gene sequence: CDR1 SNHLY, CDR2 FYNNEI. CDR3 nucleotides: TGTGCCAGCAATGTACAGGCCCAAGAGACCCAGTACTTC. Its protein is CASNVQAQETQYF. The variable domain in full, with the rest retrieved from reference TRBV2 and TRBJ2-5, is EPEVTQTPSHQVTQMGQEVILRCVPISNHLYFYWYRQILGQKVEFLVSFYNNEISEKSEIFDDQFSVERPDGSNFTLKIRSTKLEDSAMYFCASNVQAQETQYFGPGTRLLVL.

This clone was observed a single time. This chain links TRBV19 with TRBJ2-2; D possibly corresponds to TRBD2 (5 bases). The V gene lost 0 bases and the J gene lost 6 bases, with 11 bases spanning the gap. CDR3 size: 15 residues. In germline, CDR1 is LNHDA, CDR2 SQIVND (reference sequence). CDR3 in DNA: TGTGCCAGTAGTATAGATTGGACGGACTCCGGGGAGCTGTTTTTT. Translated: CASSIDWTDSGELFF.

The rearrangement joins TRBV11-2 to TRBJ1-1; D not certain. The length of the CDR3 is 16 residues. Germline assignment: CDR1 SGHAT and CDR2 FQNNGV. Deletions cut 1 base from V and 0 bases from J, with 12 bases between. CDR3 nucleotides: TGTGCCAGCAGCTTAGGCTCACAGTATTTGAACACTGAAGCTTTCTTT. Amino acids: CASSLGSQYLNTEAFF. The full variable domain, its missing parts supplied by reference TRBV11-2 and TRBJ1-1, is EAGVAQSPRYKIIEKRQSVAFWCNPISGHATLYWYQQILGQGPKLLIQFQNNGVVDDSQLPKDRFSAERLKGVDSTLKIQPAKLEDSAVYLCASSLGSQYLNTEAFFGQGTRLTVV.

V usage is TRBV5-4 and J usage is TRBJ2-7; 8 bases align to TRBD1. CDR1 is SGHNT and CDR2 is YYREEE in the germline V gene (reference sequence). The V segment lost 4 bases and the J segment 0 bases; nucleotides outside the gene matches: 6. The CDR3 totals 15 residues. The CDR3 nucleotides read TGTGCCAGCAGCGGACAGGGTCCTAGCTCCTACGAGCAGTACTTC. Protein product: CASSGQGPSSYEQYF.

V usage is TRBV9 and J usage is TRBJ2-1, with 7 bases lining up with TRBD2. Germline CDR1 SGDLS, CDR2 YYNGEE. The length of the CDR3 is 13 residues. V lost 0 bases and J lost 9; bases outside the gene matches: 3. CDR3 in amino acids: CASSVVTGGEQFF. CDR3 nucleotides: TGTGCCAGCAGCGTAGTTACGGGGGGTGAGCAGTTCTTC.

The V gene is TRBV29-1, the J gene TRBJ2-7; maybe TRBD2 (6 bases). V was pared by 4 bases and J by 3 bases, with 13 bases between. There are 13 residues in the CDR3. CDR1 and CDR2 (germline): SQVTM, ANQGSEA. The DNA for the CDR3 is TGCAGCGTTGCGGGACTTGGAATCTACGAGCAGTACTTC. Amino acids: CSVAGLGIYEQYF.

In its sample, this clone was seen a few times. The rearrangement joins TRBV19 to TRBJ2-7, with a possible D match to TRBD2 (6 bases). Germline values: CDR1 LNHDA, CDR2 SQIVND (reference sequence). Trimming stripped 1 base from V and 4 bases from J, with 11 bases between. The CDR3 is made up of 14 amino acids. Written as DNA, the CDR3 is TGTGCCAGTAGTATAGGACGCGGGGCATACGAGCAGTACTTC. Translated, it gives CASSIGRGAYEQYF.

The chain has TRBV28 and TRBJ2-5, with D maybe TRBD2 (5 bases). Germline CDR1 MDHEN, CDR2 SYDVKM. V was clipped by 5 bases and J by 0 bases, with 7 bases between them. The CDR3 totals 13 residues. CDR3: CASSTGNQETQYF. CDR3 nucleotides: TGTGCCAGCAGTACCGGGAACCAAGAGACCCAGTACTTC.

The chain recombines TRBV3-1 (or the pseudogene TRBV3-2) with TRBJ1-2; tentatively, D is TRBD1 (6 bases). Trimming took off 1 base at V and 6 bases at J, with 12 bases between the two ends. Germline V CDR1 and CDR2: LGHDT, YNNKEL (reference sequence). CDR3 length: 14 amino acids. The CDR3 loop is CASSQVQGLDGYTF. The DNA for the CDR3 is TGTGCCAGCAGCCAAGTACAGGGATTGGATGGCTACACCTTC.

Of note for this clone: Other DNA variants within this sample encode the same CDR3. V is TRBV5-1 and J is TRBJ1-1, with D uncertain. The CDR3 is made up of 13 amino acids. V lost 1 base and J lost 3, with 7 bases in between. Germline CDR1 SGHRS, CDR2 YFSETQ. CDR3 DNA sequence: TGCGCCAGCAGCTTGAGTTCGGACACTGAAGCTTTCTTT. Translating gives CASSLSSDTEAFF.

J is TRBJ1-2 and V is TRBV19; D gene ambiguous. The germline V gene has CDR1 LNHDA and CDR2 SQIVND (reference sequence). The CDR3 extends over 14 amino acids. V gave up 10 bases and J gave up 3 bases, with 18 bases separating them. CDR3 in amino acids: CATVPGTPYYGYTF. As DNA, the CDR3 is TGTGCCACCGTCCCAGGAACCCCCTACTATGGCTACACCTTC. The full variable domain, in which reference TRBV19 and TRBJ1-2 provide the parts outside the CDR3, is DGGITQSPKYLFRKEGQNVTLSCEQNLNHDAMYWYRQDPGQGLRLIYYSQIVNDFQKGDIAEGYSVSREKKESFPLTVTSAQKNPTAFYLCATVPGTPYYGYTFGSGTRLTVV.

The CDR3 sequence: CASGDRGQEQYF. The CDR3 DNA reads TGTGCCAGCGGGGACAGGGGGCAAGAGCAGTACTTC. This sequence joins TRBV7-2 and TRBJ2-7; 12 bases are a match to TRBD1. Germline lookup yields CDR1 SGHTA and CDR2 FQGNSA. The CDR3 covers 12 residues. V lost 8 bases to trimming and J lost 7 bases; unmatched junction nucleotides: 3.

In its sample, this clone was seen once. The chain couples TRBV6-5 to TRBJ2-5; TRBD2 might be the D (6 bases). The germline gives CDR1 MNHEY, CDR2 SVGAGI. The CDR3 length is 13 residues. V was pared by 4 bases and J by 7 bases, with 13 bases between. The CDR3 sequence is CASSSGLGGTQYF. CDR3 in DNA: TGTGCCAGCAGTTCGGGGCTCGGGGGGACCCAGTACTTC.

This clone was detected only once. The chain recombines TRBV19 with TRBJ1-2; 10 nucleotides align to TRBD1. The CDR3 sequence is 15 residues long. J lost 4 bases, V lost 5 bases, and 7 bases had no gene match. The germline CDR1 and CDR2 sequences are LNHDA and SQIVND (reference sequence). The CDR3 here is CASSQRQGAGYGYTF. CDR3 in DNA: TGTGCCAGTAGTCAACGACAGGGGGCAGGCTATGGCTACACCTTC.

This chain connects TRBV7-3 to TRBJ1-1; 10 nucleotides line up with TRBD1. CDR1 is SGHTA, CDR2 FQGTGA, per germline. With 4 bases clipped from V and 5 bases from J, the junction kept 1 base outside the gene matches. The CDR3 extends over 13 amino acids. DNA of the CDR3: TGTGCCAGCAGCTCGGACAGGGGGACTGAAGCTTTCTTT. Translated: CASSSDRGTEAFF. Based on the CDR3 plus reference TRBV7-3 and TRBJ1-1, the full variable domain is GAGVSQTPSNKVTEKGKYVELRCDPISGHTALYWYRQSLGQGPEFLIYFQGTGAADDSGLPNDRFFAVRPEGSVSTLKIQRTERGDSAVYLCASSSDRGTEAFFGQGTRLTVV.

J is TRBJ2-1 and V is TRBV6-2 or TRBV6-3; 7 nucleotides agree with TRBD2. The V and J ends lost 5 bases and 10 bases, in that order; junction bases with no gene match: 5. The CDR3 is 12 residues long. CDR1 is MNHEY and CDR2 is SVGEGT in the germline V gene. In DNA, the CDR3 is TGTGCCAGCAGTCTAGCGGCCCAGGAGCAGTTCTTC. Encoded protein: CASSLAAQEQFF.

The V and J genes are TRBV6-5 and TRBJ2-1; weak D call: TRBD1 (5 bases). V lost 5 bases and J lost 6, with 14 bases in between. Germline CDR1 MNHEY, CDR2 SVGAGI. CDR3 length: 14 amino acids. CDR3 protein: CASSLLRGINEQFF. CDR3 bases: TGTGCCAGCAGTCTCCTAAGGGGAATCAATGAGCAGTTCTTC.

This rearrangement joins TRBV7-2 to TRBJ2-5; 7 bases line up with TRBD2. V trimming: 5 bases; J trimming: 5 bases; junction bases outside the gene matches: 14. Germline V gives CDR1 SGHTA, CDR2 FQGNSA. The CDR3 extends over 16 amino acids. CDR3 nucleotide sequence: TGTGCCAGCAGCCAACCGGAACTAGCGAGAGGGGAGACCCAGTACTTC. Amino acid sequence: CASSQPELARGETQYF.

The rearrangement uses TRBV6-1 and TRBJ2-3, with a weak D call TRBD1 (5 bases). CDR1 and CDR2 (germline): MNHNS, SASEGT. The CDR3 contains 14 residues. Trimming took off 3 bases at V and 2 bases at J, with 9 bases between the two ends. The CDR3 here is CASSDRAFTDTQYF. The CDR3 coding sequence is TGTGCCAGCAGTGACAGGGCTTTCACAGATACGCAGTATTTT.

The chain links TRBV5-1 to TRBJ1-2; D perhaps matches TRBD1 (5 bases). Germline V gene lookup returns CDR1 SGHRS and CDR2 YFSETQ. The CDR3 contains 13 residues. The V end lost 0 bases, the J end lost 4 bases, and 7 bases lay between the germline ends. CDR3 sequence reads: CASSLGQSYGYTF. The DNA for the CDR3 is TGCGCCAGCAGCTTGGGACAGAGCTATGGCTACACCTTC. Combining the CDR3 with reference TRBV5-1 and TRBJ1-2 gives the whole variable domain KAGVTQTPRYLIKTRGQQVTLSCSPISGHRSVSWYQQTPGQGLQFLFEYFSETQRNKGNFPGRFSGRQFSNSRSEMNVSTLELGDSALYLCASSLGQSYGYTFGSGTRLTVV.

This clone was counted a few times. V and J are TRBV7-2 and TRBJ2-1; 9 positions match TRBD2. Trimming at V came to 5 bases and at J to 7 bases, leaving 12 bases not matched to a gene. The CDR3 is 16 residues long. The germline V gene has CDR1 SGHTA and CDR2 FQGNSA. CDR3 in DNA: TGTGCCAGCAGCCAGGGAAGGGCTAGCGGGGAGAATGAGCAGTTCTTC. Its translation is CASSQGRASGENEQFF.

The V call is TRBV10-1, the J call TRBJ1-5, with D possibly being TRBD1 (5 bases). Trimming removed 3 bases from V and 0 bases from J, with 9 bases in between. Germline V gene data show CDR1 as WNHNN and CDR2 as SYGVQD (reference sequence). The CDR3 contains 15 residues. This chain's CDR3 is CASSEWGCSNQPQHF. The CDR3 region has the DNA TGCGCCAGCAGTGAATGGGGCTGTAGCAATCAGCCCCAGCATTTT.

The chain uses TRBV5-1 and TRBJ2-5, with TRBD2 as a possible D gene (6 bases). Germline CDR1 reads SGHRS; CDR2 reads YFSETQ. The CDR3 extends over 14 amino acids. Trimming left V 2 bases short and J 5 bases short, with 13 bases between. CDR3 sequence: CASSLGTEGETQYF. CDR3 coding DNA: TGCGCCAGCAGCTTAGGGACGGAGGGGGAGACCCAGTACTTC.

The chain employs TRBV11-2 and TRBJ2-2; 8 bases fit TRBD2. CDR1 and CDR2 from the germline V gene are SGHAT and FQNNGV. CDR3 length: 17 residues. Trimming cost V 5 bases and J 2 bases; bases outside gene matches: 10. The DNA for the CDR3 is TGTGCCAGCAGCCATATTTCGGGAGGGGTTAACACCGGGGAGCTGTTTTTT. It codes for CASSHISGGVNTGELFF.

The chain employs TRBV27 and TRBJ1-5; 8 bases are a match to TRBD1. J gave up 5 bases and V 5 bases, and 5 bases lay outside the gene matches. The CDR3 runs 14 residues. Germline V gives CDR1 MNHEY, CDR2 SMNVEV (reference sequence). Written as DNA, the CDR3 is TGTGCCAGCAGTGCGACAGGGGCCCATCAGCCCCAGCATTTT. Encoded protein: CASSATGAHQPQHF.

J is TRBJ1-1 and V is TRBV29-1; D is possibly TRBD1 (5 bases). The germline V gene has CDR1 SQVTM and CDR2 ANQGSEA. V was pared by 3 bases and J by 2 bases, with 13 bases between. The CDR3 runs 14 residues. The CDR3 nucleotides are TGCAGCGTTGAGAAGCAGGGCCCAAACACTGAAGCTTTCTTT. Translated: CSVEKQGPNTEAFF.

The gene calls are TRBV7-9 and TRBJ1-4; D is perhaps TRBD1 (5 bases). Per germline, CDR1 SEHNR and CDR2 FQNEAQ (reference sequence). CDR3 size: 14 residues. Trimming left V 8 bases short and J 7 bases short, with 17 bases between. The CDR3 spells CASVRDGRGEKLFF. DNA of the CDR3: TGTGCCAGCGTTCGCGACGGGAGGGGTGAAAAACTGTTTTTT. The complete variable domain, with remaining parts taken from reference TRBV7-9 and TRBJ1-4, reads DTGVSQNPRHKITKRGQNVTFRCDPISEHNRLYWYRQTLGQGPEFLTYFQNEAQLEKSRLLSDRFSAERPKGSFSTLEIQRTEQGDSAMYLCASVRDGRGEKLFFGSGTQLSVL.

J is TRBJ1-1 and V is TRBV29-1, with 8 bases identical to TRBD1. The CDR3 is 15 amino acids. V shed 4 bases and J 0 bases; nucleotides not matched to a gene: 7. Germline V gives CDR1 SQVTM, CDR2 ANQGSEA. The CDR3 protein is CSVAGGWGMNTEAFF. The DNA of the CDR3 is TGCAGCGTTGCAGGGGGCTGGGGAATGAACACTGAAGCTTTCTTT.

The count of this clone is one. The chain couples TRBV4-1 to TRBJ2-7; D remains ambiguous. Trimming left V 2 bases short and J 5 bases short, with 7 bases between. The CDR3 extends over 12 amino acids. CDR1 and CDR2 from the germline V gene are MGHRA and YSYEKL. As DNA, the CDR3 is TGCGCCAGCAGCCAACGCGTGGACGAGCAGTACTTC. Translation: CASSQRVDEQYF.

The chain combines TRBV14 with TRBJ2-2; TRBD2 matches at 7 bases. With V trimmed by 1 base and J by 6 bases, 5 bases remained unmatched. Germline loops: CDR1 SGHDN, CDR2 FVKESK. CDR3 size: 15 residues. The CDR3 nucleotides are TGTGCCAGCAGCCAAGTTCGACTAGCCTCCGGGGAGCTGTTTTTT. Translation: CASSQVRLASGELFF.